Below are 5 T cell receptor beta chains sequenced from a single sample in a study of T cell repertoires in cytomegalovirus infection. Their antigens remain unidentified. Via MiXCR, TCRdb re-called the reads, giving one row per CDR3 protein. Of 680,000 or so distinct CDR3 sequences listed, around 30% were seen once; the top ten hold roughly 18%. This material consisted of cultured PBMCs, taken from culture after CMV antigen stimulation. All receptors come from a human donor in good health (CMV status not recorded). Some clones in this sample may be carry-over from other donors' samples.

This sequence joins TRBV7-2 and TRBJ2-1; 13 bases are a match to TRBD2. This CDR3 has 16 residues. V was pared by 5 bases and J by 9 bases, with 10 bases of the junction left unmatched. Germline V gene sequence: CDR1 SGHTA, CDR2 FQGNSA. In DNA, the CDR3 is TGTGCCAGCAGCCCGAGACTAGCGGGAGGAGGGAGTGAGCAGTTCTTC. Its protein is CASSPRLAGGGSEQFF.

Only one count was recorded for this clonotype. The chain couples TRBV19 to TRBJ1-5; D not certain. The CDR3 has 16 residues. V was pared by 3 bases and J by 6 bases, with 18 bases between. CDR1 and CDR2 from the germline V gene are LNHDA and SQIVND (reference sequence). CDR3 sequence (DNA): TGTGCCAGTAGTATTGAAGCGGGAGGACGAGGTCAGCCCCAGCATTTT. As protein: CASSIEAGGRGQPQHF.

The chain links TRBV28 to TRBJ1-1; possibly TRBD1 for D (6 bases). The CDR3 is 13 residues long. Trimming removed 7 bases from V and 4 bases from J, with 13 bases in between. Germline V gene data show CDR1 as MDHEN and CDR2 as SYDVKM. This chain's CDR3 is CASNQGFGTEAFF. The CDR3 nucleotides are TGTGCCAGCAACCAGGGGTTCGGCACTGAAGCTTTCTTT. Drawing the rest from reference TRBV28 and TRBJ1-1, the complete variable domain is DVKVTQSSRYLVKRTGEKVFLECVQDMDHENMFWYRQDPGLGLRLIYFSYDVKMKEKGDIPEGYSVSREKKERFSLILESASTNQTSMYLCASNQGFGTEAFFGQGTRLTVV.

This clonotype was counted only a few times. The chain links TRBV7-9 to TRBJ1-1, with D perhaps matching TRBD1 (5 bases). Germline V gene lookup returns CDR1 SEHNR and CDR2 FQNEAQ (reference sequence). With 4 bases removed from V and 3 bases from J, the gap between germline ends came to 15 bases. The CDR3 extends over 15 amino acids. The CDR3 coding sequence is TGTGCCAGCAGCTACCCTAGGGGAACGTACACTGAAGCTTTCTTT. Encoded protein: CASSYPRGTYTEAFF.

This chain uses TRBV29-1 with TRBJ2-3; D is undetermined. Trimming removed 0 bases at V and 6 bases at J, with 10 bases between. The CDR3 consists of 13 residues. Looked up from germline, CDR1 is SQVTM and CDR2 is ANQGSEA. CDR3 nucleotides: TGCAGCGTTGAAGAGAGAGGCCTCGATACGCAGTATTTT. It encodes CSVEERGLDTQYF.